These 12 T cell receptor beta chains were sequenced from one sample in a study of T cell changes during pregnancy in multiple sclerosis. The protocol was immunoSEQ multiplex PCR, while the TCRdb copy is restricted to in-frame clones and leaves out a portion. The profile shows about 57,000 clones, 85% to 95% of them singletons. The source material was peripheral blood, sampled after pregnancy. Receptor source: a female donor in good health, enrolled as a control in a pregnancy study.

Concerning this clone: The sample carries other DNA sequences with the same CDR3. The rearrangement uses TRBV28 and TRBJ1-1, with 7 bases lining up with TRBD1. The ends lost 5 bases at V and 0 bases at J; junction bases unmatched: 3. The CDR3 totals 14 residues. Germline values: CDR1 MDHEN, CDR2 SYDVKM. As DNA, the CDR3 is TGTGCCAGCAGTCCTGGGACAGTGAACACTGAAGCTTTCTTT. Its translation is CASSPGTVNTEAFF. The whole variable domain, filled in from reference TRBV28 and TRBJ1-1, reads DVKVTQSSRYLVKRTGEKVFLECVQDMDHENMFWYRQDPGLGLRLIYFSYDVKMKEKGDIPEGYSVSREKKERFSLILESASTNQTSMYLCASSPGTVNTEAFFGQGTRLTVV.

This chain connects TRBV5-6 to TRBJ1-1; 8 nucleotides match TRBD1. CDR3 length equals 14 residues. Trimming at V came to 3 bases and at J to 5 bases, leaving 6 bases not matched to a gene. The germline CDR1 and CDR2 sequences are SGHDT and YYEEEE. The CDR3 DNA sequence: TGTGCCAGCAGCTGGGGGACAGGTATGACTGAAGCTTTCTTT. This codes for CASSWGTGMTEAFF.

J is TRBJ2-2 and V is TRBV5-4; 10 bases align to TRBD2. This CDR3 has 16 residues. Germline-derived CDR1 and CDR2 are SGHNT and YYREEE (reference sequence). Trimming removed 3 bases from V and 4 bases from J; junction bases left unmatched: 6. The CDR3 spells CASSWGLAGATGELFF. CDR3 sequence (DNA): TGTGCCAGCAGCTGGGGTCTAGCGGGAGCCACCGGGGAGCTGTTTTTT.

The sample holds one count of this clone. The rearrangement joins TRBV4-1 to TRBJ1-4; D call uncertain. V lost 3 bases and J lost 0, with 11 bases in between. Germline-derived CDR1 and CDR2 are MGHRA and YSYEKL. This CDR3 is built from 16 residues. CDR3 loop: CASSHTSGATNEKLFF. DNA for the CDR3: TGCGCCAGCAGCCACACATCCGGGGCAACTAATGAAAAACTGTTTTTT.

The chain has TRBV11-3 and TRBJ2-1; 13 nucleotides align to TRBD2. After removal of 5 bases from V and 9 bases from J, the junction contained 13 bases not matched to a gene. Looked up from germline, CDR1 is SGHNT and CDR2 is YENEEA. There are 17 residues in the CDR3. The CDR3 DNA follows: TGTGCCAGCAGCGCCTGGACTAGCGGGAGTTCCTTCCGTGAGCAGTTCTTC. Protein product: CASSAWTSGSSFREQFF.

This chain links TRBV30 with TRBJ1-5; no firm D call. The V gene's germline CDR1 is GTSNPN and CDR2 SVGIG (reference sequence). V was pared by 3 bases and J by 0 bases, with 9 bases between. The CDR3 has 14 residues. CDR3 nucleotides: TGTGCCTGGAGCCCCGGTCATAGCAATCAGCCCCAGCATTTT. Translated: CAWSPGHSNQPQHF.

The CDR3, as DNA: TGTGCCAGCAGCTTAGACGTGACCAGGGAGCCCCAGCATTTT. It codes for CASSLDVTREPQHF. This chain links TRBV7-2 with TRBJ1-5, with D tentatively TRBD1 (5 bases). This CDR3 has 14 amino acids. CDR1 and CDR2 from the germline V gene are SGHTA and FQGNSA. The ends were cut back, 1 base at V and 8 bases at J, with 12 bases in the middle.

The chain combines TRBV5-6 with TRBJ2-1; TRBD2 agrees at 9 bases. This CDR3 contains 16 residues. The V gene end was trimmed by 4 bases and the J gene end by 6 bases; junction bases not matched to a gene: 11. CDR1 is SGHDT and CDR2 is YYEEEE in the germline V gene. The CDR3: CASSPKGLAIVNEQFF. CDR3 nucleotides: TGTGCCAGCAGCCCGAAGGGACTAGCAATCGTCAATGAGCAGTTCTTC.

The CDR3 DNA is TGTGCCAGCAGCTCCAGATTGAACACTGAAGCTTTCTTT. Translating gives CASSSRLNTEAFF. This chain links TRBV7-2 with TRBJ1-1; D gene unclear. CDR1 SGHTA and CDR2 FQGNSA come from the germline V gene. The ends were cut back, 4 bases at V and 0 bases at J, with 6 bases in the middle. The CDR3 is made up of 13 amino acids. Full variable domain (outside the CDR3, taken from reference TRBV7-2 and TRBJ1-1): GAGVSQSPSNKVTEKGKDVELRCDPISGHTALYWYRQSLGQGLEFLIYFQGNSAPDKSGLPSDRFSAERTGGSVSTLTIQRTQQEDSAVYLCASSSRLNTEAFFGQGTRLTVV.

V is TRBV7-9 and J is TRBJ1-1, with a tentative D call TRBD1 (6 bases). Germline values: CDR1 SEHNR, CDR2 FQNEAQ (reference sequence). V was pared by 4 bases and J by 8 bases, with 14 bases between. The CDR3 spans 13 residues. This chain's CDR3 is CASSSPGTPEAFF. DNA of the CDR3: TGTGCCAGCAGCTCCCCCGGGACACCCGAAGCTTTCTTT.

This chain uses TRBV7-6 with TRBJ2-7; maybe TRBD1 (6 bases). Germline CDR1 reads SGHVS; CDR2 reads FNYEAQ. The CDR3 consists of 14 residues. V was cut by 3 bases and J by 6 bases, with 15 bases left in between. DNA for the CDR3: TGTGCCAGCAGCTTCAGCAGGGGAACAGGCGAGCAGTACTTC. Protein product: CASSFSRGTGEQYF.

The chain couples TRBV5-1 to TRBJ2-1; TRBD2 aligns across 10 bases. The V and J ends lost 3 bases and 9 bases, in that order; junction bases with no gene match: 9. Germline V gene lookup returns CDR1 SGHRS and CDR2 YFSETQ. The CDR3 consists of 15 residues. CDR3: CASSSLGAGGPEQFF. The CDR3 coding sequence is TGCGCCAGCAGCTCCCTCGGAGCGGGGGGGCCTGAGCAGTTCTTC. Based on the CDR3 plus reference TRBV5-1 and TRBJ2-1, the full variable domain is KAGVTQTPRYLIKTRGQQVTLSCSPISGHRSVSWYQQTPGQGLQFLFEYFSETQRNKGNFPGRFSGRQFSNSRSEMNVSTLELGDSALYLCASSSLGAGGPEQFFGPGTRLTVL.